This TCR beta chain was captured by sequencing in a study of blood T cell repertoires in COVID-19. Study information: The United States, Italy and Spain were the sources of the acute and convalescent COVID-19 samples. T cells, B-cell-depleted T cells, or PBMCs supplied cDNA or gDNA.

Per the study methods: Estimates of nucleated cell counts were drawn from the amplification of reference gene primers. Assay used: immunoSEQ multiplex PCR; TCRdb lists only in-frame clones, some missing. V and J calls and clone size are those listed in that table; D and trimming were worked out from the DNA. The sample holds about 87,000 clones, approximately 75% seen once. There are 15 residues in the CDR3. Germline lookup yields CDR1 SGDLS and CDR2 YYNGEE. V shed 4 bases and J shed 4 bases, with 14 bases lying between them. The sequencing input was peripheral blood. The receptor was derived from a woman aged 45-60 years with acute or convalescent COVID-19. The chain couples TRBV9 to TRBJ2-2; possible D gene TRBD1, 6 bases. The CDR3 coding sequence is TGTGCCAGCAGCCCCCAGACAGGCTCCACCGGGGAGCTGTTTTTT. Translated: CASSPQTGSTGELFF.